These T cell receptor beta chains were read from a single sample in a study of T cells in Graves' hyperthyroidism and ophthalmopathy. MiXCR, run by TCRdb on the multiplex PCR reads, gives a single entry per CDR3 protein. The table records around 300,000 distinct CDR3 sequences, less than 20% of them present only once. The sequencing input was blood. These receptors all stem from a man aged 50-60 years with Graves' ophthalmopathy. CDR3s include the opening cysteine and the closing phenylalanine or tryptophan. D genes are given only for firm matches. Rows give clone size only sometimes, using once, few, many, or a class for an expanded clone.

>TRBV20-1|14|.|TRBJ1-5|TRBD1
TGCAGTGCTAAAATGACAGGGATTCATCAGCCCCAGCATTTT
CSAKMTGIHQPQHF
>TRBV28|16|few|TRBJ2-7|TRBD1
TGTGCCAGCAACACTCCAGGGGGACAGGAATACAACGAGCAGTACTTC
CASNTPGGQEYNEQYF
>TRBV9|14|.|TRBJ2-1|.
TGTGCCAGCAGCGTAGGGCCGGGGAATAATGAGCAGTTCTTC
CASSVGPGNNEQFF
>TRBV30|16|.|TRBJ1-6|TRBD1
TGTGCCTGGGGGGGGACAGTTTTAAAGCCTAATTCACCCCTCCACTTT
CAWGGTVLKPNSPLHF
>TRBV6-6|13|many|TRBJ2-7|.
TGTGCCAGCAGTTACGGTCCAGCCTACGAGCAGTACTTC
CASSYGPAYEQYF
>TRBV20-1|14|many|TRBJ2-5|TRBD2
TGCAGTGCTAGCTCTAGCGGGAGGTGGGAGACCCAGTACTTC
CSASSSGRWETQYF
>TRBV28|16|many|TRBJ2-1|.
TGTGCCAGCAGTACCGGACTGGATAGCTCCTACAATGAGCAGTTCTTC
CASSTGLDSSYNEQFF
>TRBV11-1|15|few|TRBJ2-1|.
TGTGCCAGCAGCTTAGGTCAACTAGAAATGAATGGGCAGTTCTTC
CASSLGQLEMNGQFF
>TRBV5-4|15|many|TRBJ2-5|.
TGTGCCAGCAGCTTGCATGAACGGTACCAAGAGACCCAGTACTTC
CASSLHERYQETQYF
>TRBV10-3|14|.|TRBJ2-7|.
TGTGCCATCAGTGAGTCCGGGAGCTCCTACGAGCAGTACTTC
CAISESGSSYEQYF
>TRBV20-1|11|many|TRBJ2-1|TRBD2
TGCAGTGCTGCTCGGGAGGATGAGCAGTTCTTC
CSAAREDEQFF
>TRBV28|14|many|TRBJ2-2|.
TGTGCCAGCCAACGGGGGACGTACACCGGGGAGCTGTTTTTT
CASQRGTYTGELFF
>TRBV30|11|many|TRBJ1-2|.
TGTGCCTGGATGCCCGGCTATGGCTACACCTTC
CAWMPGYGYTF
>TRBV2|14|many|TRBJ1-2|.
TGTGCCAGCAGTGTCAGACAGGCTATCTATGGCTACACCTTC
CASSVRQAIYGYTF
>TRBV19|13|few|TRBJ1-1|.
TGTGCCAGTAGGAGACCATTAACGGGGGCAGCTTTCTTT
CASRRPLTGAAFF
>TRBV7-2|14|.|TRBJ2-2|.
TGTGCCAGCAGCTCGGGAATTTACACCGGGGAGCTGTTTTTT
CASSSGIYTGELFF
>TRBV14|15|few|TRBJ2-1|.
TGTGCCAGCAGCCAACCTCCTCCTTCCTACAATGAGCAGTTCTTC
CASSQPPPSYNEQFF
>TRBV2|16|many|TRBJ2-3|.
TGTGCCACCAGAGGGCCCGGGGGTGCTAGCACAGATACGCAGTATTTT
CATRGPGGASTDTQYF
>TRBV5-1|19|.|TRBJ2-6|TRBD1
TGCGCCAGCAGCTTGGGGACAGGCACGTCGAGCTCTGGGGCCAACGTCCTGACTTTC
CASSLGTGTSSSGANVLTF
>TRBV20-1|14|many|TRBJ2-3|.
TGCAGTGCCCCTTACTGGAGAGGCACAGATACGCAGTATTTT
CSAPYWRGTDTQYF
>TRBV10-3|16|few|TRBJ2-3|.
TGTGCCATCAGTGAAATTTGGGGCAGGGTGGCAGATACGCAGTATTTT
CAISEIWGRVADTQYF
>TRBV20-1|14|few|TRBJ1-2|.
TGCAGTGCCCCGATGGGGTTCATCGGCGGAGGCTACACCTTC
CSAPMGFIGGGYTF
>TRBV28|16|many|TRBJ2-7|.
TGTGCCAGCAGTTTATGGGGGCAGACCTACTCCTACGAGCAGTACTTC
CASSLWGQTYSYEQYF
>TRBV27|16|few|TRBJ2-1|TRBD1
TGTGCCAGCAGGATCATCACAGGGGGATTTGTCAATGAGCAGTTCTTC
CASRIITGGFVNEQFF
>TRBV19|14|.|TRBJ2-7|.
TGTGCCAGTAGTTTAGAGGCAGGCGAAGGCGAGCAGTACTTC
CASSLEAGEGEQYF
>TRBV5-1|20|.|TRBJ2-1|TRBD2
TGCGCCAGCAGCTTCCCCCCGCCCACAACCCTAGCGGGAGGGTACAATGAGCAGTTCTTC
CASSFPPPTTLAGGYNEQFF
>TRBV28|16|.|TRBJ2-7|.
TGTGCCAGCAGGGTGGGGACCACAGTCCTCTCCTACGAGCAGTACTTC
CASRVGTTVLSYEQYF
>TRBV29-1|13|few|TRBJ2-1|.
TGCAGCGTTGAGGGCACGGGGGCCAATGAGCAGTTCTTC
CSVEGTGANEQFF
>TRBV4-1|14|few|TRBJ1-1|TRBD1
TGCGCCAGCAGCCTGGGACAGGTGAACACTGAAGCTTTCTTT
CASSLGQVNTEAFF
>TRBV5-5|16|many|TRBJ2-2|TRBD2
TGTGCCAGCAGCTTTAGCGGGAGTGTCGACACCGGGGAGCTGTTTTTT
CASSFSGSVDTGELFF
>TRBV30|13|many|TRBJ1-1|TRBD1
TGTGCCTGGAGTCGACAGGGGCGCTCTGAAGCTTTCTTT
CAWSRQGRSEAFF
>TRBV5-1|16|.|TRBJ2-3|TRBD2
TGCGCCAGCAGCTTGGCTTCTAGCGGTAGCACAGATACGCAGTATTTT
CASSLASSGSTDTQYF
>TRBV7-2|16|few|TRBJ2-1|TRBD2
TGTGCCAGCACCCGAGCGGGAGGGAGCTCCTACAATGAGCAGTTCTTC
CASTRAGGSSYNEQFF
>TRBV18|14|few|TRBJ2-5|.
TGTGCCAGCTCACCACCGAGTCAGAAAGAGACCCAGTACTTC
CASSPPSQKETQYF
>TRBV5-1|14|few|TRBJ2-2|.
TGCGCCAGCAGCTTCGCTGGGGCCACCGGGGAGCTGTTTTTT
CASSFAGATGELFF
>TRBV7-9|14|many|TRBJ2-3|TRBD1
TGTGCCAGCAGCCAGGGGGCCCAGGGAGATACGCAGTATTTT
CASSQGAQGDTQYF
>TRBV6-1|16|few|TRBJ1-1|.
TGTGCCAGCAGTGAAGAGCTAGGGGGGGCGAACACTGAAGCTTTCTTT
CASSEELGGANTEAFF